The present T cell receptor (beta chain) was sequenced within a study of blood T cell repertoires in COVID-19 (TCRdb year 2020). Broadly, across the study: Samples covering the acute and convalescent phases of COVID-19 were provided by collaborators in the United States, Italy and Spain. The material from the prospective study consisted of cDNA or gDNA derived from T cells, B-cell-depleted T cells, or PBMCs. Deeply sampled blood TCRbeta repertoires from subjects exposed to, actively infected with, or recovered from COVID-19 were included in the dataset. The repertoires were made available in a free public database intended to serve as a resource for research on the immune response to SARS-CoV-2. The samples were drawn from two sources: the first 160 participants of the ongoing ImmuneRACE study, and fewer than 1,500 subjects contributed by 6 global collaborators. A de-identified subject ID, COVID-19 status, age in years and sex were almost always included in the sample metadata. Where available, HLA class I and class II types were obtained from metadata supplied by the sample provider rather than from assay-based typing.

TCRbeta CDR3 regions were amplified from genomic DNA using the immunoSEQ Assay, a bias-controlled multiplex PCR. Processing in the source paper ran as follows. Within the assay, amplification of reference gene primers was used to estimate how many nucleated cells each sample contained. Sequence reads were collapsed and filtered to measure the absolute abundance of every unique TCRbeta CDR3 rearrangement. For each sample, productive Simpson clonality was calculated as the square root of Simpson's diversity index over productive rearrangements. In TCRdb, the immuneACCESS table is reduced to in-frame sequences with V and J assigned. These tables do not hold every clone; where another copy was compared, an unresolved V gene accounts for under half, and the others remain unexplained. V, J and clone size were drawn from that table, and D and trimming were deduced from the DNA. The sample table lists about 210,000 clones, around four fifths of them with a count of one. 7.5% to 9% of the sample goes to the ten largest clones.

The collaborating institutions used their own protocols to collect whole blood in K2EDTA tubes. For TCRbeta analysis, collaborator samples were shipped as frozen whole blood, as isolated PBMCs, or as DNA extracted from either sample type. Ends trimmed: V by 3 bases, J by 8 bases; bases unmatched to a gene: 10. The germline V gene (reference sequence) gives CDR1 as LNHDA and CDR2 as SQIVND. Spanning cysteine to phenylalanine, the CDR3 consists of 15 amino acids. Solely the CDR3 DNA is kept, with 45 bases framed from the first base. Here is what the overall study found, with its caveats: The amount of clinical and demographic metadata varied by source and participant and was provided uncurated.

A remark on this clone: Its antigen remains undetermined. The sample holds no much larger clone one base away, and base qualities are not on file.

Sequenced sample: peripheral blood. The source of this sequence is a woman between 45 and 65 years old with acute or convalescent COVID-19. The chain uses TRBV19 and TRBJ2-3; 8 bases in the middle match TRBD2. The CDR3 loop reads CASSIMSGTSPTQYF. The sequenced DNA is TGTGCCAGTAGTATTATGTCCGGGACTAGTCCTACGCAGTATTTT.